This TCR beta chain was identified during a study of beta chain features in type 1 diabetes. General study points: Whether TCRB rearrangement is influenced by HLA type went unresolved here. For patients, the naive, central memory and Treg TCRB repertoires appeared more alike than for healthy donors. For type 1 diabetes patients, VDJ junctions showed fewer insertions and more deletions.

Sequenced material consisted of expressed TCRB transcripts (all of the isolated RNA was reverse transcribed). The table came from immunoSEQ multiplex PCR; TCRdb's copy has only in-frame clones and leaves some out. The table shows about 360,000 clones, with roughly 12% occurring only once. To note about this clone: What it binds is unknown.

This CDR3 region has 15 residues. The germline V gene has CDR1 SGHRS and CDR2 YFSETQ. The V and J ends lost 1 base and 5 bases respectively, with 15 bases between them. The rearrangement links TRBV5-1 to TRBJ2-5; maybe TRBD2 (7 bases). This sequence was found in a young man in good health. The sequencing input was naive CD4+ T cells from blood. The CDR3 here is CASSLRGGLGETQYF. CDR3 in DNA: TGCGCCAGCAGCTTGAGGGGGGGCCTCGGGGAGACCCAGTACTTC.